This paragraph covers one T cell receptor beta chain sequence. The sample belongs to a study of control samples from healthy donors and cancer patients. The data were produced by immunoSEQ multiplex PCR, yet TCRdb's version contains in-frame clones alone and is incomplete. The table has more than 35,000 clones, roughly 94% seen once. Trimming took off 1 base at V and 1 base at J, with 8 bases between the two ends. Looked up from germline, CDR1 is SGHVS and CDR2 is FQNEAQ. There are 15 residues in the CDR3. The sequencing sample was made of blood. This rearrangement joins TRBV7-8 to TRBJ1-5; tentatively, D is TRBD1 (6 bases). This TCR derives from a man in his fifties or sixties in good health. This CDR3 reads CASSLEGGSNQPQHF. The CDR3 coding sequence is TGTGCCAGCAGCTTAGAAGGGGGGAGCAATCAGCCCCAGCATTTT.